This T cell receptor beta chain was captured in a study of CD8+ T cells in alopecia areata. Study-wide background: A 6-month period off drug followed tofacitinib, which lasted 6 to 18 months.

A remark on this clone: One end of the junction fails to match germline, which may point to a read error.

The CDR3 sequence is 11 residues long. Germline loops: CDR1 GTSNPN, CDR2 SVGIG (reference sequence). cDNA reverse transcribed from extracted RNA served as the sequencing template. TCRdb's table, derived via immunoSEQ multiplex PCR, lists solely in-frame clones and lacks some. The data show more than 200,000 clones, around 67% seen once. The specimen comprised CD4+ T cells sorted from blood, sampled at week 0. This chain joins TRBV30 and TRBJ2-5; D ambiguous. This TCR derives from a human donor with alopecia areata. This CDR3 reads CAWRVKEAQYF. CDR3 bases: TGTGCCTGGAGGGTCAAAGAGGCCCAGTACTTC.